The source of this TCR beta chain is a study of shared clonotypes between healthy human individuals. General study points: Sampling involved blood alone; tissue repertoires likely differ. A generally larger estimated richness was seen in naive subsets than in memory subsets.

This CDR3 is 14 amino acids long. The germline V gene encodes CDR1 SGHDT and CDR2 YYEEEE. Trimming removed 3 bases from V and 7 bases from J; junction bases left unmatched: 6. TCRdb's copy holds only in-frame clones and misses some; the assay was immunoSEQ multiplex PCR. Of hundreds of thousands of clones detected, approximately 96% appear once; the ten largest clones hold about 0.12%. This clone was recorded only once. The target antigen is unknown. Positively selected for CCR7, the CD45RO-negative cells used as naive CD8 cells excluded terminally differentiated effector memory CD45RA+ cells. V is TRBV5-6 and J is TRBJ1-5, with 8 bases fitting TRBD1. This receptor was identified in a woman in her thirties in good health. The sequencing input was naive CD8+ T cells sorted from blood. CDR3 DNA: TGTGCCAGCAGCTATAGACAGGGGAAACAGCCCCAGCATTTT. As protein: CASSYRQGKQPQHF.